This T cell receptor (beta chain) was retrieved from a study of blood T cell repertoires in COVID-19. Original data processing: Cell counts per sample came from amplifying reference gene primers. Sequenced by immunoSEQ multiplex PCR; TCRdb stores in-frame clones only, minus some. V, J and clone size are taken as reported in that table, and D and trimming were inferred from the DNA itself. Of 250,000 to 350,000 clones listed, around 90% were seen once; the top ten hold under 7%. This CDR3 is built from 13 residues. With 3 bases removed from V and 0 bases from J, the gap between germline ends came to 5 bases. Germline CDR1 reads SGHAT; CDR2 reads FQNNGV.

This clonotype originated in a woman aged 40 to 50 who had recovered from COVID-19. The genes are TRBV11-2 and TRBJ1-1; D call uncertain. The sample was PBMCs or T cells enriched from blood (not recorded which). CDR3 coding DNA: TGTGCCAGCAGCTTTTGGCTGAACACTGAAGCTTTCTTT. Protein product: CASSFWLNTEAFF. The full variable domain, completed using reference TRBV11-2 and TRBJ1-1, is EAGVAQSPRYKIIEKRQSVAFWCNPISGHATLYWYQQILGQGPKLLIQFQNNGVVDDSQLPKDRFSAERLKGVDSTLKIQPAKLEDSAVYLCASSFWLNTEAFFGQGTRLTVV.